The rows below give T cell receptor beta chains drawn from one sample of a study of T cells after somatic rescue of genetic block. Libraries were prepared by immunoSEQ multiplex PCR; TCRdb keeps only in-frame clonotypes and omits some of them. The table lists tens of thousands of clones, around 90% of them singletons. The specimen sequenced was peripheral blood mononuclear cells (PBMCs). These receptors originate from a woman under 30. The CDR3 runs from the conserved cysteine through the conserved F or W. The D gene is left open where the match is weak. The listing skips clone size in some rows; elsewhere it reads once, few, many or a size class.

len	abundance	v_gene	j_gene	d_gene	CDR3nt	CDR3aa
15	few	TRBV6-4	TRBJ2-2	TRBD2	TGTGCCAGCAGTGTAGGCGGGAGCGACACCGGGGAGCTGTTTTTT	CASSVGGSDTGELFF
12	-	TRBV10-2	TRBJ1-3	-	TGCGCCATCCACGGAGGGGGAGACACCATATATTTT	CAIHGGGDTIYF
14	-	TRBV18	TRBJ1-2	-	TGTGCCAGCTCTCCAGTAGAGGACTTCTATGGCTACACCTTC	CASSPVEDFYGYTF
18	once	TRBV10-3	TRBJ2-7	TRBD2	TGTGCCATCAGTGGGCCCGGGACTAGCGGGGAACACTCCTACGAGCAGTACTTC	CAISGPGTSGEHSYEQYF
14	-	TRBV15	TRBJ2-7	-	TGTGCCACCAGCAGAGACCCGGAAACCTACGAGCAGTACTTC	CATSRDPETYEQYF
16	-	TRBV4-2	TRBJ2-1	-	TGTGCCAGCAGCCAAGGCCACGGCAGCTCCTACAATGAGCAGTTCTTC	CASSQGHGSSYNEQFF
15	once	TRBV9	TRBJ2-5	-	TGTGCCAGCAGCGGTTCGGGACTGACCCAAGAGACCCAGTACTTC	CASSGSGLTQETQYF
12	-	TRBV5-4	TRBJ2-5	-	TGTGCCAGCAGCTATAATCAAGAGACCCAGTACTTC	CASSYNQETQYF
16	-	TRBV4-1	TRBJ2-3	-	TGCGCGAGCAGCTGGGGGCTTACGTCCCCCACAGATACGCAGTATTTT	CASSWGLTSPTDTQYF
14	-	TRBV7-8	TRBJ2-7	TRBD1	TGTGCCAGCAGCCGGGGACAGGGAGGCTACGAGCAGTACTTC	CASSRGQGGYEQYF
14	-	TRBV28	TRBJ2-1	TRBD2	TGTGCCAGCAGTTTATCGGGACTACACAATGAGCAGTTCTTC	CASSLSGLHNEQFF
15	-	TRBV19	TRBJ2-1	TRBD2	TGTGCCAGTATCCGCGGGAGCGACTCCTACAATGAGCAGTTCTTC	CASIRGSDSYNEQFF
14	-	TRBV5-6	TRBJ2-4	-	TGTGCCAGCAGCCCCGGCACCCCGGGGAACATTCAGTACTTC	CASSPGTPGNIQYF
13	-	TRBV29-1	TRBJ1-1	-	TGCAGCGTGAGAGGGACGGTGAACACTGAAGCTTTCTTT	CSVRGTVNTEAFF
17	-	TRBV28	TRBJ2-6	-	TGTGCCAGCAAAGTTGCAGGTCACCTCTCTGGGGCCAACGTCCTGACTTTC	CASKVAGHLSGANVLTF
14	-	TRBV11-2	TRBJ2-7	-	TGTGCCAGCAGCTTAGCGGCGGGCTCCTACGAGCAGTACTTC	CASSLAAGSYEQYF
16	-	TRBV10-1	TRBJ2-1	-	TGCGCCAGCAGTGAATCTCGTGGGAGCTCCTACAATGAGCAGTTCTTC	CASSESRGSSYNEQFF
14	-	TRBV4-1	TRBJ2-7	-	TGCGCCAGCAGCCAAGAACAGATTTCCTACGAGCAGTACTTC	CASSQEQISYEQYF
10	-	TRBV12-5	TRBJ1-4	-	TGTGCTAGCGGTAATGAAAAACTGTTTTTT	CASGNEKLFF
14	-	TRBV7-8	TRBJ2-5	-	TGTGCCAGCAGCTTTGGGACGGTGGAAGAGACCCAGTACTTC	CASSFGTVEETQYF
15	-	TRBV27	TRBJ2-7	-	TGTGCCAGCAGTTTATCGCCAGGGGCGACCTACGAGCAGTACTTC	CASSLSPGATYEQYF
14	-	TRBV7-9	TRBJ2-1	TRBD2	TGTGCCAGCAGCTTAGCGGGAGGGGCCAATGAGCAGTTCTTC	CASSLAGGANEQFF
15	-	TRBV4-1	TRBJ2-1	-	TGCGCCAGCAGCACCTCGGTAGCGGATCACAATGAGCAGTTCTTC	CASSTSVADHNEQFF
17	-	TRBV9	TRBJ2-3	TRBD2	TGTGCCAGCAGCCCCATCCTGACTAGCGGTAGCACAGATACGCAGTATTTT	CASSPILTSGSTDTQYF
13	-	TRBV27	TRBJ1-2	-	TGTGCCAGCAGTTTAAAACAGGGTGATGGCTACACCTTC	CASSLKQGDGYTF
14	-	TRBV4-2	TRBJ1-5	-	TGTGCCAGCAGTAACAGACAGAGCAATCAGCCCCAGCATTTT	CASSNRQSNQPQHF
12	-	TRBV27	TRBJ2-7	-	TGTGCCAGCAGTTCGACTAGATTCGAGCAGTACTTC	CASSSTRFEQYF
15	-	TRBV2	TRBJ2-7	-	TGTGCCAGCAGGCTAGACAGAAAGGTGGGGTACGAGCAGTACTTC	CASRLDRKVGYEQYF